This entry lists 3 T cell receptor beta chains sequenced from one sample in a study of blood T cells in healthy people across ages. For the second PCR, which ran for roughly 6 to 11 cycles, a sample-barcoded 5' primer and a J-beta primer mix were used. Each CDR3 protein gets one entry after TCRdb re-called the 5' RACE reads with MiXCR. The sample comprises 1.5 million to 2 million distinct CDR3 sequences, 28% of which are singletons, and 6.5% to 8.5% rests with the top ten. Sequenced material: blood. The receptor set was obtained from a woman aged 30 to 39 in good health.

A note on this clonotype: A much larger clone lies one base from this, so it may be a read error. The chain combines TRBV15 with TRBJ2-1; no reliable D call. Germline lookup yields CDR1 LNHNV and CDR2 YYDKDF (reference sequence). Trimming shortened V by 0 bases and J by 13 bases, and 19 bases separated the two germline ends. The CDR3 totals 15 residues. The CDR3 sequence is CATSREPRSGETQFF. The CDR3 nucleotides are TGTGCCACCAGCAGAGAACCCAGGTCGGGTGAGACCCAGTTCTTC.

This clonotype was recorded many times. CDR3 amino acids: CASSLAIYGDDEQYF. DNA for the CDR3: TGCGCCAGCAGCTTGGCCATATATGGTGACGACGAGCAGTACTTC. V usage is TRBV5-1 and J usage is TRBJ2-7, with unresolved D. CDR1 is SGHRS, CDR2 YFSETQ, per germline. The CDR3 is 15 amino acids. Trimming stripped 0 bases from V and 5 bases from J, with 15 bases between.

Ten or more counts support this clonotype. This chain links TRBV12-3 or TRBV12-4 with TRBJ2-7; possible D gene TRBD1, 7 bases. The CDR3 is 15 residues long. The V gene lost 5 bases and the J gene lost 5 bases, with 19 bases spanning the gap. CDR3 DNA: TGTGCCAGCAGTAATACCCCGACAGGGAGGAACGAGCAGTACTTC. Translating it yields CASSNTPTGRNEQYF.